One sample yielded the 24 T cell receptor beta chains listed below, sequenced in a study of blood T cell repertoires in COVID-19. TCRdb's table, derived via immunoSEQ multiplex PCR, lists solely in-frame clones and lacks some. The repertoire holds approximately 60,000 clones, around 84% seen once, with roughly 3.2% in the top ten. Material for sequencing was peripheral blood. Receptor source: a man over 45 with active COVID-19.

V usage is TRBV6-1 and J usage is TRBJ2-7; TRBD2 matches 16 bases. The germline CDR1 and CDR2 sequences are MNHNS and SASEGT. Losses at the gene ends were 4 bases for V and 4 bases for J; bases not matched to a gene: 16. CDR3 length equals 20 residues. The CDR3 coding sequence is TGTGCCAGCAGTGCCGGGACAGGGGGACTAGCGGGAGGGTTTAGGTACGAGCAGTACTTC. This translates into CASSAGTGGLAGGFRYEQYF.

J is TRBJ2-5 and V is TRBV6-5; the match to TRBD2 covers 7 bases. The germline CDR1 and CDR2 sequences are MNHEY and SVGAGI. The CDR3 extends over 16 amino acids. Trimming cost V 0 bases and J 5 bases; bases outside gene matches: 9. The CDR3: CASSYSLAARGETQYF. In DNA form, the CDR3 reads TGTGCCAGCAGTTACTCCCTAGCGGCCCGAGGCGAGACCCAGTACTTC.

The chain employs TRBV6-5 and TRBJ1-2; weak D call: TRBD1 (5 bases). The CDR3 runs 13 residues. Per the germline V gene, CDR1 is MNHEY and CDR2 is SVGAGI. The V gene lost 3 bases and the J gene lost 6 bases, with 11 bases spanning the gap. The CDR3: CASSYLTADGYTF. The CDR3 DNA sequence: TGTGCCAGCAGTTATTTGACAGCCGATGGCTACACCTTC.

V is TRBV6-5 and J is TRBJ2-4, with TRBD1 as a possible D gene (6 bases). Germline CDR1 MNHEY, CDR2 SVGAGI. The CDR3 contains 15 residues. Deletions cut 5 bases from V and 0 bases from J, with 11 bases between. The CDR3 loop reads CASSTRGLAKNIQYF. Written as DNA, the CDR3 is TGTGCCAGCAGTACCAGGGGCCTAGCCAAAAACATTCAGTACTTC.

This clone appeared once. The chain couples TRBV7-9 to TRBJ2-1; 10 bases map to TRBD2. The CDR3 loop spans 15 amino acids. Per germline, CDR1 SEHNR and CDR2 FQNEAQ (reference sequence). V shed 4 bases and J 1 base; nucleotides not matched to a gene: 1. CDR3 sequence reads: CASSSGLASYNEQFF. CDR3 nucleotides: TGTGCCAGCAGCTCGGGACTAGCGTCCTACAATGAGCAGTTCTTC.

This chain uses TRBV14 with TRBJ1-1, with D hard to call. CDR1 is SGHDN and CDR2 is FVKESK in the germline V gene. CDR3 length: 13 residues. V lost 5 bases and J 1 base, leaving 8 bases between the germline ends. As DNA, the CDR3 is TGTGCCAGCAGCTATAGTTGGAACACTGAAGCTTTCTTT. It translates to CASSYSWNTEAFF. Full variable domain (outside the CDR3, taken from reference TRBV14 and TRBJ1-1): EAGVTQFPSHSVIEKGQTVTLRCDPISGHDNLYWYRRVMGKEIKFLLHFVKESKQDESGMPNNRFLAERTGGTYSTLKVQPAELEDSGVYFCASSYSWNTEAFFGQGTRLTVV.

The chain recombines TRBV5-1 with TRBJ2-4; TRBD2 agrees at 10 bases. The CDR3 has 18 amino acids. Unmatched junction bases numbered 6, after V lost 0 bases and J lost 0 bases. Germline CDR1 is SGHRS and CDR2 is YFSETQ. CDR3 in amino acids: CASSLVGTSGVAKNIQYF. The CDR3 bases are TGCGCCAGCAGCTTGGTTGGTACTAGCGGGGTAGCCAAAAACATTCAGTACTTC. Full variable domain (missing parts from reference TRBV5-1 and TRBJ2-4): KAGVTQTPRYLIKTRGQQVTLSCSPISGHRSVSWYQQTPGQGLQFLFEYFSETQRNKGNFPGRFSGRQFSNSRSEMNVSTLELGDSALYLCASSLVGTSGVAKNIQYFGAGTRLSVL.

This chain connects TRBV27 to TRBJ2-3; a weak D match, TRBD2 (6 bases). V shed 4 bases and J shed 6 bases, with 14 bases lying between them. Germline values: CDR1 MNHEY, CDR2 SMNVEV (reference sequence). The CDR3 spans 14 residues. CDR3 sequence reads: CASSSRLVRDTQYF. In DNA form, the CDR3 reads TGTGCCAGCAGTTCACGACTAGTTCGGGATACGCAGTATTTT.

The chain uses TRBV3-1 (or the pseudogene TRBV3-2) and TRBJ2-3; D uncertain. Germline-derived CDR1 and CDR2 are LGHDT and YNNKEL (reference sequence). The CDR3 spans 14 residues. V lost 1 base and J 3 bases, leaving 8 bases between the germline ends. Here the CDR3 reads CASSQARDTDTQYF. Written as DNA, the CDR3 is TGTGCCAGCAGCCAAGCCCGAGATACAGATACGCAGTATTTT.

As regards this clone: The junction does not match germline at one end; this may be a read error. Here the CDR3 DNA reads TGTGCCAGTAAGGGGGACTATTACATTGAGCAGTTCTTC. Translation: CASKGDYYIEQFF. J is TRBJ2-1 and V is TRBV27; D may be TRBD2 (7 bases). Per germline, CDR1 MNHEY and CDR2 SMNVEV (reference sequence). The CDR3 has 13 residues.

There are a few counts of this clone. The V and J genes are TRBV7-8 and TRBJ2-5; weak D call: TRBD2 (7 bases). Trimming cost V 10 bases and J 1 base, with 31 bases left between them. The CDR3 totals 19 residues. Germline values: CDR1 SGHVS, CDR2 FQNEAQ. CDR3 sequence reads: CATLTGGDYFEGPQETQYF. In nucleotides, the CDR3 is TGTGCCACCCTAACGGGGGGCGACTACTTCGAGGGGCCCCAAGAGACCCAGTACTTC.

In this sample, this clone is medium-sized. The rearrangement joins TRBV2 to TRBJ2-7; no firm D call. The CDR3 covers 12 residues. Trimming pared 5 bases from V and 0 bases from J, leaving 5 bases between. The germline V gene encodes CDR1 SNHLY and CDR2 FYNNEI. The DNA for the CDR3 is TGTGCCAGCAGTTCCAGCTCCTACGAGCAGTACTTC. Translated, it gives CASSSSSYEQYF. The whole variable domain, filled in from reference TRBV2 and TRBJ2-7, reads EPEVTQTPSHQVTQMGQEVILRCVPISNHLYFYWYRQILGQKVEFLVSFYNNEISEKSEIFDDQFSVERPDGSNFTLKIRSTKLEDSAMYFCASSSSSYEQYFGPGTRLTVT.

The chain is built from TRBV5-4 and TRBJ2-3; perhaps TRBD2 as D (6 bases). CDR1 and CDR2 from the germline V gene are SGHNT and YYREEE (reference sequence). The CDR3 extends over 13 amino acids. V was shortened by 10 bases and J by 6 bases, with 18 bases between the two germline ends. The CDR3 nucleotides read TGTGCCGCCCGGGACTGGGTCAGGGATACGCAGTATTTT. Its translation is CAARDWVRDTQYF.

At least ten counts were recorded for this clone. The chain is built from TRBV9 and TRBJ2-7, with D possibly TRBD2 on 6 matching bases. Trimming took off 3 bases at V and 2 bases at J, with 15 bases between the two ends. CDR1 and CDR2 (germline): SGDLS, YYNGEE. There are 15 residues in the CDR3. CDR3 sequence: CASSDRPGETYEQYF. CDR3 nucleotide sequence: TGTGCCAGCAGCGACCGCCCGGGGGAGACCTACGAGCAGTACTTC.

The V call is TRBV7-9, the J call TRBJ2-3; TRBD2 aligns across 14 bases. From germline, CDR1 is SEHNR and CDR2 FQNEAQ (reference sequence). This CDR3 comprises 18 residues. V lost 7 bases to trimming and J lost 0 bases; unmatched junction nucleotides: 9. This CDR3 is CASTSRTSGGPSTDTQYF. The CDR3 DNA sequence: TGTGCCAGCACCTCCCGGACTAGCGGGGGGCCGAGCACAGATACGCAGTATTTT.

The chain links TRBV24-1 to TRBJ2-1, with D possibly being TRBD2 (5 bases). Germline CDR1 is KGHDR and CDR2 is SFDVKD. With 9 bases removed from V and 7 bases from J, the gap between germline ends came to 9 bases. This CDR3 contains 11 residues. The CDR3 DNA reads as TGTGCCACCCACGGGGAAAATGAGCAGTTCTTC. It translates to CATHGENEQFF.

J is TRBJ2-3 and V is TRBV6-4, with D possibly TRBD1 on 6 matching bases. The CDR3 consists of 19 residues. Trimming took 7 bases from V and 6 from J, leaving 32 bases between them. Germline values: CDR1 MRHNA, CDR2 SNTAGT. The DNA for the CDR3 is TGTGCCAGCAATGGAGAGGGGCTGCGGAGCTCCCTAGGGGGTGATACGCAGTATTTT. Its protein product is CASNGEGLRSSLGGDTQYF.

The gene calls are TRBV20-1 and TRBJ2-1; tentative D call: TRBD2 (7 bases). This CDR3 has 14 amino acids. The V gene lost 4 bases and the J gene lost 4 bases, with 14 bases spanning the gap. CDR1 is DFQATT and CDR2 is SNEGSKA in the germline V gene (reference sequence). Here the CDR3 reads CSAIEGGNYNEQFF. CDR3 nucleotides: TGCAGTGCTATTGAGGGGGGGAATTACAATGAGCAGTTCTTC.

The chain recombines TRBV28 with TRBJ1-1; 9 bases align to TRBD1. CDR1 is MDHEN, CDR2 SYDVKM, per germline. Losses at the gene ends were 1 base for V and 11 bases for J; bases not matched to a gene: 11. The CDR3 contains 15 residues. CDR3 DNA: TGTGCCAGCAGTTTATCTGTCCGTACAGGGGGCAGGGCTTTCTTT. Protein: CASSLSVRTGGRAFF.

This chain joins TRBV5-1 and TRBJ1-3; possible D gene TRBD1, 6 bases. CDR3 length: 16 residues. Germline-derived CDR1 and CDR2 are SGHRS and YFSETQ. V was cut by 4 bases and J by 0 bases, with 14 bases left in between. The CDR3 protein is CASSATGSNSGNTIYF. The CDR3 DNA sequence: TGCGCCAGCAGCGCCACAGGGTCCAACTCTGGAAACACCATATATTTT.

The chain employs TRBV27 and TRBJ1-2; D remains ambiguous. This CDR3 contains 14 residues. Germline CDR1 is MNHEY and CDR2 is SMNVEV (reference sequence). The V gene lost 7 bases and the J gene lost 6 bases, with 18 bases spanning the gap. The chain's CDR3 is CASTPRGGGDGYTF. Here the CDR3 DNA reads TGTGCCAGCACCCCTCGGGGAGGCGGAGATGGCTACACCTTC.

The chain employs TRBV4-1 and TRBJ1-1; D remains ambiguous. The CDR3 sequence is 13 residues long. The germline V gene encodes CDR1 MGHRA and CDR2 YSYEKL. Trimming cost V 3 bases and J 4 bases, with 9 bases left between them. Written as DNA, the CDR3 is TGCGCCAGCAGCCACGTAGATGGCACTGAAGCTTTCTTT. This gives the protein CASSHVDGTEAFF.

The chain recombines TRBV7-3 with TRBJ2-2, with D possibly being TRBD2 (6 bases). Trimming shortened V by 5 bases and J by 2 bases, and 15 bases separated the two germline ends. Germline CDR1 is SGHTA and CDR2 is FQGTGA. The CDR3 runs to 16 residues. As DNA, the CDR3 is TGTGCCAGCAGCCGCGGGACGACTACTAACACCGGGGAGCTGTTTTTT. It encodes CASSRGTTTNTGELFF.

CDR3 residues: CASSLGQGAKPQHF. DNA for the CDR3: TGTGCCAGCAGCTTAGGGCAGGGGGCTAAGCCCCAGCATTTT. The chain has TRBV7-2 and TRBJ1-5; 8 bases agree with TRBD1. The CDR3 has 14 residues. J lost 8 bases, V lost 1 base, and 4 bases had no gene match. From germline, CDR1 is SGHTA and CDR2 FQGNSA.